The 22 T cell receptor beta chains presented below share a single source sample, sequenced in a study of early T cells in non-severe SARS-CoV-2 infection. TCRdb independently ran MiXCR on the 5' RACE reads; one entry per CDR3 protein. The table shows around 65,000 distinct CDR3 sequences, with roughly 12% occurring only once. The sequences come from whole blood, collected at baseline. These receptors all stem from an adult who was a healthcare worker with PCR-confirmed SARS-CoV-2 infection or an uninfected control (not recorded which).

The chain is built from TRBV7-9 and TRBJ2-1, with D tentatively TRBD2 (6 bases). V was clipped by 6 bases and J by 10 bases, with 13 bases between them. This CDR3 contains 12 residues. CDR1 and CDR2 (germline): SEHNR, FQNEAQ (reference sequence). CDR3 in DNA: TGTGCCAGCAGTCAAGGGCGGGGCGAGCAGTTCTTC. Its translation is CASSQGRGEQFF.

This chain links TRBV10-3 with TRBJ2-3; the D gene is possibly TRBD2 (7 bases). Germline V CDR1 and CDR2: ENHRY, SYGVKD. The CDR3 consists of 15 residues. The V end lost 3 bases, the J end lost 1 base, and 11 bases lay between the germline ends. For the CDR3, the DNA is TGTGCCATCAGTGAAGGGGGGGGCGGCACAGATACGCAGTATTTT. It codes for CAISEGGGGTDTQYF.

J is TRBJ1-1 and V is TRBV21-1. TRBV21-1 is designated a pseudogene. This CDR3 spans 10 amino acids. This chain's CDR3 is CASSKLEAFF. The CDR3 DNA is TGTGCCAGCAGCAAGCTTGAAGCTTTCTTT.

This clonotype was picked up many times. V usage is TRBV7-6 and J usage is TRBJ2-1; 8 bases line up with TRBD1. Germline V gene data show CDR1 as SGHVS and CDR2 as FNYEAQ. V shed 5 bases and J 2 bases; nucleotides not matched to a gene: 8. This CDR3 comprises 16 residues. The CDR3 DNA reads TGTGCCAGCAGCGTTACCGGGACAGGTGCCTACAATGAGCAGTTCTTC. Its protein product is CASSVTGTGAYNEQFF.

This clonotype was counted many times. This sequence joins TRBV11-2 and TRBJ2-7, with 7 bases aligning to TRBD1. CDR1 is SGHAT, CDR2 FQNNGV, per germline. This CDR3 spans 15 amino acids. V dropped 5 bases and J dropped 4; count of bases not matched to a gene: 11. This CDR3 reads CASSPVWDSLYEQYF. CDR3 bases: TGTGCCAGCAGCCCCGTATGGGACAGCCTATACGAGCAGTACTTC.

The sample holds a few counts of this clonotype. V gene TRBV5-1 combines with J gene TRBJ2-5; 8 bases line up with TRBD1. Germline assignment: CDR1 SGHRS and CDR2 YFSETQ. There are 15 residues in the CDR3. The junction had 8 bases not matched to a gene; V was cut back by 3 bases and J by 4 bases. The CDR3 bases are TGCGCCAGCAGCTCCCGACAGGGGATGGGAGAGACCCAGTACTTC. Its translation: CASSSRQGMGETQYF.

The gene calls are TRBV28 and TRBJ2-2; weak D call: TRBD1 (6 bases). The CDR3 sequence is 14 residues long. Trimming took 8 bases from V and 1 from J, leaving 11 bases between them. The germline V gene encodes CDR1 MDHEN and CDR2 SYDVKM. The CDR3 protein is CASGGSLNTGELFF. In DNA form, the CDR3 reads TGTGCCAGCGGGGGCAGCCTGAACACCGGGGAGCTGTTTTTT.

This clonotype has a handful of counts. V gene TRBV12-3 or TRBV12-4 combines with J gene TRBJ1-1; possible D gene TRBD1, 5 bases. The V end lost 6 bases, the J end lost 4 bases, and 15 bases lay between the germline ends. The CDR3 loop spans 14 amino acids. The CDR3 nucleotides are TGTGCCAGCAGACTAACCCCAGGGTCCACTGAAGCTTTCTTT. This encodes CASRLTPGSTEAFF.

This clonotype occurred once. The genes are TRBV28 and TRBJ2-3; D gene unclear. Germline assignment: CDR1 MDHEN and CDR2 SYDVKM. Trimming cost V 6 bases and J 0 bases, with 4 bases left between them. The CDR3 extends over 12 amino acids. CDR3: CASRESTDTQYF. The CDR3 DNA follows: TGTGCCAGCAGGGAAAGCACAGATACGCAGTATTTT. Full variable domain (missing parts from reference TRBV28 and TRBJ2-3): DVKVTQSSRYLVKRTGEKVFLECVQDMDHENMFWYRQDPGLGLRLIYFSYDVKMKEKGDIPEGYSVSREKKERFSLILESASTNQTSMYLCASRESTDTQYFGPGTRLTVL.

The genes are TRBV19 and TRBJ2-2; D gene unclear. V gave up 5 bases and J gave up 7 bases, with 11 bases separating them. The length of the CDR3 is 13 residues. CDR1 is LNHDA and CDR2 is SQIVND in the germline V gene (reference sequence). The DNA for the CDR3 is TGTGCCAGTAGTGCCTCCCTTTTCGGGGAGCTGTTTTTT. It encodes CASSASLFGELFF.

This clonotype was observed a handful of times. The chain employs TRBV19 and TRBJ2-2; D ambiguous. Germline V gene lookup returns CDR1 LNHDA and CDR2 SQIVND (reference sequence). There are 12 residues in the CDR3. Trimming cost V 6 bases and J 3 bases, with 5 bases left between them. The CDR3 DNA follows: TGTGCCAGTAGAAGGGACACCGGGGAGCTGTTTTTT. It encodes CASRRDTGELFF.

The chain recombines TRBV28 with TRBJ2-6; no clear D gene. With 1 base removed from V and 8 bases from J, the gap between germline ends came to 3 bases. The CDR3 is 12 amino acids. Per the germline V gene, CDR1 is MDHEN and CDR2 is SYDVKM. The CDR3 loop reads CASSLYPNVLTF. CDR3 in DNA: TGTGCCAGCAGTTTATATCCCAACGTCCTGACTTTC. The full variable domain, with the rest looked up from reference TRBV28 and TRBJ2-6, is DVKVTQSSRYLVKRTGEKVFLECVQDMDHENMFWYRQDPGLGLRLIYFSYDVKMKEKGDIPEGYSVSREKKERFSLILESASTNQTSMYLCASSLYPNVLTFGAGSRLTVL.

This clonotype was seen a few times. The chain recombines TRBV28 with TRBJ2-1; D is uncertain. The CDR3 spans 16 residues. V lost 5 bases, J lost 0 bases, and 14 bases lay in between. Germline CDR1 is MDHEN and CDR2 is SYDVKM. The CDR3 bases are TGTGCCAGCAGTCCGCATTCTGACCTCTCCTACAATGAGCAGTTCTTC. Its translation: CASSPHSDLSYNEQFF.

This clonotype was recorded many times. CDR3 loop: CASSVDSDPTDTQYF. Here the CDR3 DNA reads TGTGCCAGCAGCGTTGACTCCGACCCCACAGATACGCAGTATTTT. The V call is TRBV9, the J call TRBJ2-3, with unresolved D. V dropped 2 bases and J dropped 2 bases, with 12 bases sitting between them. CDR3 length equals 15 residues. Germline V gives CDR1 SGDLS, CDR2 YYNGEE.

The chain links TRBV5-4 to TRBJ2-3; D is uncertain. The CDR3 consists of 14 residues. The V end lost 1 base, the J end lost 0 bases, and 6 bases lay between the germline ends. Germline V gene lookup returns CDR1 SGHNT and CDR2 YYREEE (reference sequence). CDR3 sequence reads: CASSLIGSTDTQYF. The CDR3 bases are TGTGCCAGCAGCTTGATAGGGAGCACAGATACGCAGTATTTT.

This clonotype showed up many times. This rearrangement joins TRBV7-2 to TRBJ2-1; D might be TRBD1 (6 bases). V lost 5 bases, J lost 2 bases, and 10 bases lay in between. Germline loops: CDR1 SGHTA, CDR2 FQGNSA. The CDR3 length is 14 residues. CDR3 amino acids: CASSTDSAYNEQFF. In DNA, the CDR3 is TGTGCCAGCAGCACGGACAGTGCCTACAATGAGCAGTTCTTC.

This CDR3 is CASSNITAFTAFF. Here the CDR3 DNA reads TGTGCCAGCAGCAACATAACCGCGTTTACGGCTTTCTTT. The J gene is TRBJ1-1, the V gene TRBV6-2 or TRBV6-3; D is unclear. V lost 6 bases and J 11 bases, leaving 19 bases between the germline ends. Germline values: CDR1 MNHEY, CDR2 SVGEGT. This CDR3 is 13 amino acids long.

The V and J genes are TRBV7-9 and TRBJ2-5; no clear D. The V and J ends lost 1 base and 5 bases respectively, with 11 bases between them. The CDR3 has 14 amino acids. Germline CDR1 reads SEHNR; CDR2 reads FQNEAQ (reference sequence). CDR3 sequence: CASSLGSLEETQYF. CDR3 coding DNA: TGTGCCAGCAGCTTAGGGAGTTTGGAGGAGACCCAGTACTTC. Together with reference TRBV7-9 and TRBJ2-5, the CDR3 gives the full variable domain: DTGVSQNPRHKITKRGQNVTFRCDPISEHNRLYWYRQTLGQGPEFLTYFQNEAQLEKSRLLSDRFSAERPKGSFSTLEIQRTEQGDSAMYLCASSLGSLEETQYFGPGTRLLVL.

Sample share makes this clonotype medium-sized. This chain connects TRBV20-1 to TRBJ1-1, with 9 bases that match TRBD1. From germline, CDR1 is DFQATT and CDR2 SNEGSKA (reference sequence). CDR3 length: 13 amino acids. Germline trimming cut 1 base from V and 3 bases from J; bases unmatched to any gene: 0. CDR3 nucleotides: TGCAGTGCTAGAGGGACAGGGGACACTGAAGCTTTCTTT. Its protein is CSARGTGDTEAFF.

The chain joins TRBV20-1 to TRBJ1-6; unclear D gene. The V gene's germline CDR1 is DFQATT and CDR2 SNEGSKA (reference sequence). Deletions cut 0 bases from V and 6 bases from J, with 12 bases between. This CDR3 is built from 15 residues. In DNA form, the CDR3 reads TGCAGTGCTAGAGAGCAGCAGCCCGGTAATTCACCCCTCCACTTT. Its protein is CSAREQQPGNSPLHF.

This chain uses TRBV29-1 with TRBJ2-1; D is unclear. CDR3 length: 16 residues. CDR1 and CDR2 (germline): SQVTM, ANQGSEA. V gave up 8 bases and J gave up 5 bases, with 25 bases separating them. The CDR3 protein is CSPTKLSYFTDNEQFF. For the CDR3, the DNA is TGCAGCCCAACAAAACTTTCCTATTTCACAGACAATGAGCAGTTCTTC.

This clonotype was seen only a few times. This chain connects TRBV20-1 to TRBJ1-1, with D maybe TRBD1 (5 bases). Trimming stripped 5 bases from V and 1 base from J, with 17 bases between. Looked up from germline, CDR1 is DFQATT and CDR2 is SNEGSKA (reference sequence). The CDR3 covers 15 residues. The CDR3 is CSAWDGDKPNTEAFF. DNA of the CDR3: TGCAGTGCTTGGGACGGGGATAAACCGAACACTGAAGCTTTCTTT.